These 5 T cell receptor beta chains were all obtained from the same sample, sequenced in a study of response to subunit inactivated influenza vaccine. TCRdb itself ran the RT-PCR reads through MiXCR, one entry per CDR3 protein. In the table there are hundreds of thousands of distinct CDR3 sequences, around 20% of which are singletons. Sequenced material: PBMCs from blood, taken about 5 days after vaccination. The receptors originated from a man aged 50 to 59 who received an inactivated influenza vaccine.

This clonotype was seen a few times. The chain employs TRBV27 and TRBJ2-4; the D gene is possibly TRBD2 (6 bases). The germline V gene encodes CDR1 MNHEY and CDR2 SMNVEV (reference sequence). The V and J ends lost 7 bases and 1 base respectively, with 29 bases between them. There are 20 residues in the CDR3. CDR3 bases: TGTGCCAGCAAGCCATCTTCTTTCCCGGGACTCGAGATGGCCAAAAACATTCAGTACTTC. Encoded protein: CASKPSSFPGLEMAKNIQYF.

This clonotype was seen repeatedly, ten times or more. The chain joins TRBV20-1 to TRBJ2-7, with 10 bases matching TRBD1. Germline CDR1 reads DFQATT; CDR2 reads SNEGSKA (reference sequence). V shed 1 base, J shed 2 bases, and the junction held 2 bases outside the gene matches. This CDR3 comprises 14 residues. CDR3 loop: CSARGDRGPYEQYF. The CDR3, as DNA: TGCAGTGCTAGAGGGGACAGGGGCCCCTACGAGCAGTACTTC.

This clonotype has at least ten counts. The chain recombines TRBV4-1 with TRBJ1-4; 7 bases match TRBD1. Germline trimming cut 3 bases from V and 0 bases from J; bases unmatched to any gene: 4. Germline loops: CDR1 MGHRA, CDR2 YSYEKL. CDR3 length equals 16 residues. The CDR3 bases are TGCGCCAGCAGCCAGGGACAGAGGGCAACTAATGAAAAACTGTTTTTT. This sequence encodes CASSQGQRATNEKLFF.

This clonotype has a handful of counts. The rearrangement joins TRBV15 to TRBJ1-1; 7 nucleotides match TRBD1. Germline lookup yields CDR1 LNHNV and CDR2 YYDKDF (reference sequence). The ends lost 2 bases at V and 11 bases at J; junction bases unmatched: 5. This CDR3 comprises 12 residues. CDR3 nucleotides: TGTGCCACCAGCAGACAGGACAGGAGTGCTTTCTTT. Translating gives CATSRQDRSAFF.

The chain uses TRBV7-2 and TRBJ2-2, with D possibly called TRBD1 or TRBD2 (6 bases each). The CDR3 totals 15 residues. Trimming stripped 6 bases from V and 5 bases from J, with 16 bases between. The germline CDR1 and CDR2 sequences are SGHTA and FQGNSA. The CDR3 bases are TGTGCCAGCAGGCCGGGGGACAAAGCGACCGGGGAGCTGTTTTTT. It encodes CASRPGDKATGELFF.